This T cell receptor beta chain was recorded in a study of Ad26.COV2.S vaccination and SARS-CoV-2 variants. Study context: Trial arm assignment for the donor was COV1001 Ad26.COV2.S. General study findings and limits: Reports say spike-specific CD8+ and CD4+ T cell responses covered substantial breadth after vaccination.

Described treatment: roughly 20 received Ad26.COV2.S at low or high dose, single or two shots; about 5 received placebo; per-sample allocation not given. After the first vaccine or placebo injection, samples were drawn on day 63. The assay was immunoSEQ multiplex PCR, and TCRdb's table has in-frame clones only and misses some. The table lists roughly 350,000 clones, roughly nine tenths of them singletons. In the case of this clone: Its antigen remains unknown.

The ends were cut back, 4 bases at V and 0 bases at J, with 12 bases in the middle. The germline gives CDR1 MNHEY, CDR2 SMNVEV (reference sequence). This CDR3 region has 15 residues. The TCR was taken from a person aged 18-65 years who received the Ad26.COV2.S COVID-19 vaccine or a placebo. This specimen consisted of peripheral blood, obtained in a trial of Ad26.COV2.S vaccine versus placebo. This chain uses TRBV27 with TRBJ1-1, with D hard to call. The CDR3 DNA follows: TGTGCCAGCAGTTGGGCTGCGTCTATGAACACTGAAGCTTTCTTT. Its translation: CASSWAASMNTEAFF.